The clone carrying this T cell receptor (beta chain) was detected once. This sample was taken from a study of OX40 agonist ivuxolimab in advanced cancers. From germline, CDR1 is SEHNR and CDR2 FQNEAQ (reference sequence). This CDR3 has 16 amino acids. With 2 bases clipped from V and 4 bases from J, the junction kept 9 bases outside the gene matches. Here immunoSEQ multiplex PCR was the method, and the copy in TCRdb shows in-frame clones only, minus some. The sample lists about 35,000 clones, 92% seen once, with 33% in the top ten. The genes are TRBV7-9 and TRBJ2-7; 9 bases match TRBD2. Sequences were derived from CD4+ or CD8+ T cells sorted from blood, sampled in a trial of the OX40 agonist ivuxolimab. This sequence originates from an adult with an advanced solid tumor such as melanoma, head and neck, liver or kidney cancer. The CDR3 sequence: CASSLSDSGSFYEQYF. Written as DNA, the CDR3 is TGTGCCAGCAGCTTATCCGATAGCGGGAGCTTTTACGAGCAGTACTTC.